This is a list of T cell receptor beta chains from one sample in a study of CD8+CD57+ T cells in acquired aplastic anemia. TCRdb reanalysed the reads using MiXCR and keeps one entry per CDR3 protein. The sample holds 400,000 to 600,000 distinct CDR3 sequences; approximately 32% are singletons and the top ten take less than 0.85%. Sequenced material: sorted CD4+, CD8+, or CD8+CD57+ T cells (not recorded which) from PBMCs. The receptors derive from a human donor with aplastic anemia. The CDR3 runs from the conserved cysteine through the conserved F or W.

>13|TRBV30
CASAAGEKNIQYF
>13|TRBV20-1
CSARDEAKNIQYF
>13|TRBV7-2
CASSFGPIGELFF
>15|TRBV27
CASSSETGGGYGYTF
>15|TRBV25-1
CASTPSGGVTDTQYF
>14|TRBV15
CATSRATGQGEQYF
>17|TRBV11-1
CAWSAGTRNPRSYEQYF
>15|TRBV24-1
CATSDQHTSTDTQYF
>15|TRBV5-6
CASSRQGNQAGELFF
>16|TRBV24-1
CATSSSRGFEHYGYTF
>13|TRBV19
CASGAPGYQPQHF
>15|TRBV6-5
CASSNTRAVTDTQYF
>18|TRBV20-1
CSASPLSGEGSSYNEQFF
>14|TRBV10-3
CAISAGESNQPQHF
>16|TRBV19
CASSIGGYRSGNTIYF
>13|TRBV7-6
CASSDDRDQPQHF
>14|TRBV4-1
CASSQEQGAYEQYF
>12|TRBV2
CASSEGPSPQHF
>14|TRBV20-1
CSAPTGQGVTEAFF
>12|TRBV2
CASSESNQPQHF
>13|TRBV29-1
CSVNRGNSYEQYF
>13|TRBV9
CASSVVGRETQYF
>17|TRBV4-1
CASSQGTSGRRTGELFF
>20|TRBV7-6
CASSLSRRDRLRNLGSPLHF
>15|TRBV5-8
CASRIGQGSGNTIYF
>13|TRBV29-1
CSAGTATNEKLFF
>14|TRBV4-1
CASSQVQLNYEQYF
>12|TRBV6-5
CASSFFGGEQYF
>13|TRBV6-1
CASRSRGFTEAFF
>12|TRBV29-1
CSVGDVDYEQYF
>16|TRBV9
CAGSVVGVGMNTEAFF
>13|TRBV10-3
CASSSRDRDNYTF